Listed below are T cell receptor beta chains from one sample, sequenced in a study of identical twins. TCRdb re-called the 5' RACE reads through MiXCR, storing one row per CDR3 protein. The sample holds 1,800,000 or so distinct CDR3 sequences, roughly a third seen once. Specimen: cord blood. These TCRs come from a newborn girl in good health. Each CDR3 is given with its conserved first and last residue.

V gene	J gene	CDR3 protein
TRBV12-5	TRBJ1-1	CASGLGTANTEAFF
TRBV2	TRBJ1-2	CASLTGSLGYTF
TRBV20-1	TRBJ1-5	CSAQWGTDHQPQHF
TRBV27	TRBJ2-2	CASSWGGQNTGELFF
TRBV19	TRBJ2-1	CASSYQSYNEQFF
TRBV28	TRBJ2-1	CASSLKMGTINEQFF
TRBV2	TRBJ2-3	CAGRQGATDTRYF
TRBV20-1	TRBJ2-3	CSARELATSTDTQYF
TRBV18	TRBJ2-3	CASSSGRRNADAQYF
TRBV20-1	TRBJ2-5	CSAIGTGTSLETQYF
TRBV28	TRBJ2-1	CASTRTGHYNEQFF
TRBV2	TRBJ1-2	CASKQALNYGYTF
TRBV9	TRBJ2-2	CATSDRLNTGELFF
TRBV5-1	TRBJ1-6	CASSLRESPLHF
TRBV5-1	TRBJ2-5	CASSFLGEGETQYF
TRBV2	TRBJ2-7	CASSDLGTAYEQYF
TRBV12-3/TRBV12-4	TRBJ2-3	CASRLASGAVDTQYF
TRBV11-2	TRBJ1-2	CASSPSEGAYGYTF
TRBV29-1	TRBJ1-1	CSVAKIMNTEAFF
TRBV20-1	TRBJ2-1	CSASRGNLYNEQFF
TRBV11-3	TRBJ2-1	CASSLATSGSHNEQFF
TRBV28	TRBJ2-2	CASTHMGGGVDTGELFF
TRBV4-1	TRBJ1-2	CASSPRTGNSYGYTF
TRBV3-1	TRBJ2-7	CASTTGLAGAEQYF
TRBV2	TRBJ1-4	CASNSDRVANEKLFF
TRBV15	TRBJ2-1	CATTRTSGSSYNEQFF
TRBV16	TRBJ1-5	CASSQWDRVGQPRHF
TRBV5-6	TRBJ1-5	CASSLYGPNNQPQHF
TRBV11-2	TRBJ2-1	CASSFVRLFNEQFF
TRBV7-9	TRBJ2-1	CASSLIRPSYNEQFF
TRBV12-3/TRBV12-4	TRBJ2-5	CASSLVRFRRETQYF
TRBV3-1	TRBJ2-7	CASSDTTGALYEQYF
TRBV20-1	TRBJ2-4	CSASLGIAKNIQYF
TRBV5-1	TRBJ2-3	CASSEDSGYDTQYF
TRBV4-1	TRBJ2-1	CASSQRPGLAFRNEQFF
TRBV29-1	TRBJ2-1	CSVEVGLAAYNEQFF
TRBV28	TRBJ1-6	CASSSRRGYNSPLHF
TRBV7-2	TRBJ2-1	CASRYRGGDSYNEQFF
TRBV28	TRBJ2-5	CASSLRQEGTQYF
TRBV24-1	TRBJ2-5	CATSDQTQNPNEQYF
TRBV10-3	TRBJ2-5	CAIQKGPYQETQYF
TRBV19	TRBJ2-7	CASSIWGHSYEQYF
TRBV15	TRBJ2-1	CATSRGTSGHNEQFF
TRBV20-1	TRBJ2-2	CSATRATGELFF
TRBV7-6	TRBJ2-7	CASSLGTGYSYEQYF
TRBV10-3	.	CAIVSGTDPYEQYF
TRBV27	TRBJ2-2	CASSLFGLSGELFF
TRBV4-2	TRBJ2-3	CASSQANGAGRADTQYF